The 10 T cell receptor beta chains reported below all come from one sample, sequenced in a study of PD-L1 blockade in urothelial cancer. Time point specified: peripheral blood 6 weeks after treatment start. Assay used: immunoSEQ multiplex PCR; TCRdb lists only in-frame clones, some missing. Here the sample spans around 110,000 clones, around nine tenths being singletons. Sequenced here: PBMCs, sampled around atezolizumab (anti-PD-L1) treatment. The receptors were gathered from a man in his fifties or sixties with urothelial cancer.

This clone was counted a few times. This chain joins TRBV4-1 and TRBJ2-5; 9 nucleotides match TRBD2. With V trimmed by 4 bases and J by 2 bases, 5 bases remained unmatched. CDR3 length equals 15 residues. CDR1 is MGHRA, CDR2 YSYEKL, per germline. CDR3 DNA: TGCGCCAGCAGCCCGACTAGCGGCTCGCAAGAGACCCAGTACTTC. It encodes CASSPTSGSQETQYF.

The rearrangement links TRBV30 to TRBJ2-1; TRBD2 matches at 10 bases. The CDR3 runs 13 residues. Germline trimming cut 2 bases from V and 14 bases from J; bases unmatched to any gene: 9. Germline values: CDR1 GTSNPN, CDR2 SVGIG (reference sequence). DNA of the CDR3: TGTGCCTGGAGTTCGGGACTAGCGACCTCCAAGTTCTTC. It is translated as CAWSSGLATSKFF.

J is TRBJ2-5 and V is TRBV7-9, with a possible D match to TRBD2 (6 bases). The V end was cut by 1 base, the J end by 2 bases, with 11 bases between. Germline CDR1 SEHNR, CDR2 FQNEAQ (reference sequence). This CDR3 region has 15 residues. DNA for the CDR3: TGTGCCAGCAGCTTAGACCCGGGAGTACAAGAGACCCAGTACTTC. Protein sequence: CASSLDPGVQETQYF. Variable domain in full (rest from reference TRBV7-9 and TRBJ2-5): DTGVSQNPRHKITKRGQNVTFRCDPISEHNRLYWYRQTLGQGPEFLTYFQNEAQLEKSRLLSDRFSAERPKGSFSTLEIQRTEQGDSAMYLCASSLDPGVQETQYFGPGTRLLVL.

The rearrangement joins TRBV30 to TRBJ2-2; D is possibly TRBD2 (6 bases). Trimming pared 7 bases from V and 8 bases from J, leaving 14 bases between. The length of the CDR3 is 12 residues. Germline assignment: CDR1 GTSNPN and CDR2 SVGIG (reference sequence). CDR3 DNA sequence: TGTGCCTATACAAAGACTAGAGGGGAGCTGTTTTTT. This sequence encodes CAYTKTRGELFF.

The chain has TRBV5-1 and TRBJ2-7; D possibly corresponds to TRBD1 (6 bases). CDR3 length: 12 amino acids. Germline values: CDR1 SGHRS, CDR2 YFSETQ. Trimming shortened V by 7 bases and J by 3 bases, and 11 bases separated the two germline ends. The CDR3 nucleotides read TGCGCCAGCCGGGGACATTTCTACGAGCAGTACTTC. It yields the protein CASRGHFYEQYF.

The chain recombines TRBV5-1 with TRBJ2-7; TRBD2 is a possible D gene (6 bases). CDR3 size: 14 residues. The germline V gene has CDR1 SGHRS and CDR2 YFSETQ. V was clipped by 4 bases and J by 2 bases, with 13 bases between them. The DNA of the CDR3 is TGCGCCAGCAGCGCCGGGACTTTAACCTACGAGCAGTACTTC. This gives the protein CASSAGTLTYEQYF.

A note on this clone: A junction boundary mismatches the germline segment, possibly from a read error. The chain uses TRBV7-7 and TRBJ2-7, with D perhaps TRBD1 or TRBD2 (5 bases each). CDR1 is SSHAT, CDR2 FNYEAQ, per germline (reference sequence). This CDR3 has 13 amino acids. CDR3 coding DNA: TGTGCTAGCAGCTTAGCGCAGGGCTACGAGCAGTACTTC. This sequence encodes CASSLAQGYEQYF.

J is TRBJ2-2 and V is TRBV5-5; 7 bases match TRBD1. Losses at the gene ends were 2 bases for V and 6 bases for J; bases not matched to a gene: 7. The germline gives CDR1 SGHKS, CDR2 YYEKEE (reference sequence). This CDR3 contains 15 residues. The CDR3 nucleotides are TGTGCCAGCAGCTTAAACCCCGGGACAGCCGGGGAGCTGTTTTTT. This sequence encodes CASSLNPGTAGELFF.

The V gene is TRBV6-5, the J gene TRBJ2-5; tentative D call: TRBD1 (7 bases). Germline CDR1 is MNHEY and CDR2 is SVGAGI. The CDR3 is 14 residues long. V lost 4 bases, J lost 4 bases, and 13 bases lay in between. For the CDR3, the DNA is TGTGCCAGCAGTTCCCGACAGGGAGGAGAGACCCAGTACTTC. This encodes CASSSRQGGETQYF.

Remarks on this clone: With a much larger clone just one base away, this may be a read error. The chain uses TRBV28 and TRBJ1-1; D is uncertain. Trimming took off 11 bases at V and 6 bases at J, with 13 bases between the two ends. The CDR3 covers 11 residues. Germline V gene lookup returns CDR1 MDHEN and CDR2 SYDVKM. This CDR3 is CAGTTRSEAFF. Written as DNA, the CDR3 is TGTGCCGGCACCACGAGATCTGAAGCTTTCTTT.